This passage covers 8 T cell receptor beta chains from one sample sequenced in a study of CD8 T cells in Susac syndrome. Random hexamers were used to reverse transcribe roughly 0.45 to 1 ug of RNA. TCRdb recomputed calls from the immunoSEQ multiplex PCR reads with MiXCR, one row per CDR3 protein. The table records 200,000 or so distinct CDR3 sequences, 95% of them present only once. The specimen sequenced was CD8+ T cells from PBMCs. The source of these receptors is a human donor with Susac syndrome.

The chain joins TRBV28 to TRBJ1-5, with a possible D match to TRBD1 (5 bases). The CDR3 is 15 amino acids. CDR1 is MDHEN, CDR2 SYDVKM, per germline. Trimming took off 2 bases at V and 0 bases at J, with 8 bases between the two ends. This CDR3 is CASSLSRDSNQPQHF. Here the CDR3 DNA reads TGTGCCAGCAGTTTAAGCAGGGATAGCAATCAGCCCCAGCATTTT.

The V gene is TRBV7-9, the J gene TRBJ1-1; 9 positions match TRBD1. Germline assignment: CDR1 SEHNR and CDR2 FQNEAQ (reference sequence). The CDR3 covers 17 residues. V shed 5 bases, J shed 1 base, and the junction held 11 bases outside the gene matches. The CDR3 nucleotides read TGTGCCAGCAGCCTTAGCGGGACAGGGTTGACGAACACTGAAGCTTTCTTT. It encodes CASSLSGTGLTNTEAFF.

The chain has TRBV5-6 and TRBJ2-5, with D maybe TRBD2 (6 bases). The CDR3 is made up of 16 amino acids. The V gene's germline CDR1 is SGHDT and CDR2 YYEEEE. V lost 2 bases and J 4 bases, leaving 18 bases between the germline ends. The DNA of the CDR3 is TGTGCCAGCAGCTTCTCTGCGGGGCGAGTGGTAGAGACCCAGTACTTC. Amino acids: CASSFSAGRVVETQYF.

V usage is TRBV19 and J usage is TRBJ2-1; D might be TRBD2 (5 bases). CDR3 length: 13 amino acids. The germline V gene encodes CDR1 LNHDA and CDR2 SQIVND (reference sequence). Trimming removed 7 bases from V and 0 bases from J, with 7 bases in between. CDR3 coding DNA: TGTGCCAGTAACGGGGTCTCCTACAATGAGCAGTTCTTC. Translation gives CASNGVSYNEQFF.

In DNA form, the CDR3 reads TGTGCCAGCAGCCAAGCCGGGGGCGGTCAGCCCCAGCATTTT. Amino acids: CASSQAGGGQPQHF. The genes are TRBV3-1 and TRBJ1-5; D possibly corresponds to TRBD1 (6 bases). Germline V gene lookup returns CDR1 LGHDT and CDR2 YNNKEL (reference sequence). This CDR3 spans 14 amino acids. V lost 1 base, J lost 6 bases, and 10 bases lay in between.

This rearrangement joins TRBV7-3 to TRBJ2-1; TRBD1 aligns across 7 bases. CDR3 length: 15 residues. V trimming: 5 bases; J trimming: 0 bases; junction bases outside the gene matches: 4. Germline CDR1 and CDR2: SGHTA and FQGTGA. CDR3 in DNA: TGTGCCAGCAGCGACAACAGGGGCTCCTACAATGAGCAGTTCTTC. Translated, it gives CASSDNRGSYNEQFF.

This clonotype was recorded only once. This chain joins TRBV7-9 and TRBJ2-1; D gene ambiguous. CDR3 length equals 14 residues. The germline V gene encodes CDR1 SEHNR and CDR2 FQNEAQ (reference sequence). V shed 2 bases and J shed 4 bases, with 9 bases lying between them. CDR3 sequence reads: CASSLPDRYNEQFF. The CDR3 DNA follows: TGTGCCAGCAGCTTACCGGATCGGTACAATGAGCAGTTCTTC.

The gene calls are TRBV7-9 and TRBJ2-5; a weak D match, TRBD2 (6 bases). The germline gives CDR1 SEHNR, CDR2 FQNEAQ (reference sequence). V was pared by 0 bases and J by 5 bases, with 16 bases between. The CDR3 totals 16 residues. The CDR3 sequence is CASSLAGGAVRETQYF. CDR3 coding DNA: TGTGCCAGCAGCTTAGCAGGAGGGGCGGTCCGGGAGACCCAGTACTTC.